This TCR beta chain was obtained from a study of T cells in Graves' hyperthyroidism and ophthalmopathy. This clonotype was detected only a few times. Its antigen is unknown. It was uncontrolled infection, other autoimmune disease, pregnancy or lactation that excluded patients. Clinical symptoms, serum thyroxine, TRAb, thyroid ultrasound and orbital computed tomography established diagnosis. Study conclusions and caveats: Ophthalmopathy was model-predicted a median approximately six months pre-onset. Blood also carried most thyroid clonotypes expanded above 0.001.

Regions amplified from RNA transcripts were the TCR beta CDR3 regions. The HTBI primer set drove a first-round RT-PCR of the TCR CDR3. Using its own MiXCR run on the multiplex PCR reads, TCRdb lists one record per CDR3 protein. Among hundreds of thousands of distinct CDR3 sequences listed, 46% were seen once. Sequencing input: peripheral blood or thyroid tissue (not recorded which). The receptor comes from a woman aged 18-29 years with Graves' hyperthyroidism.

Written as DNA, the CDR3 is TGTGCCAGCACTCTACTAGCGGGCCTCTACGAGCAGTACTTC. Translation: CASTLLAGLYEQYF. This chain uses TRBV9 with TRBJ2-7; 9 bases match TRBD2. Germline V gene sequence: CDR1 SGDLS, CDR2 YYNGEE. The CDR3 runs 14 residues. V dropped 6 bases and J dropped 3; count of bases not matched to a gene: 7.